The next 7 T cell receptor beta chains were all read from a single sample in a study of T cells in Graves' hyperthyroidism and ophthalmopathy. TCR beta CDR3 sequences were amplified from RNA transcripts. Initially, a first-round RT-PCR of the TCR CDR3 employed the HTBI primer set. TCRdb analysed the multiplex PCR reads with MiXCR anew, one entry per CDR3 protein. The table has approximately 500,000 distinct CDR3 sequences, about half seen once. The sequencing input was peripheral blood or thyroid tissue (not recorded which). The receptors were sampled from a woman aged 18-35 years with Graves' hyperthyroidism.

This clonotype occurred many times. The chain recombines TRBV20-1 with TRBJ2-7; 10 bases are a match to TRBD1. V lost 3 bases, J lost 3 bases, and 5 bases stayed unmatched. The CDR3 loop spans 14 amino acids. CDR1 DFQATT and CDR2 SNEGSKA come from the germline V gene (reference sequence). CDR3 in DNA: TGCAGTGCTAGTCGGACAGGGGGAGGCTACGAGCAGTACTTC. Translated: CSASRTGGGYEQYF.

CDR3 amino acids: CASTPGTGQAVYGYTF. CDR3 DNA sequence: TGTGCCAGCACTCCGGGAACAGGGCAAGCCGTCTATGGCTACACCTTC. This chain links TRBV12-3 or TRBV12-4 with TRBJ1-2; D may be TRBD1 (6 bases). Trimming cost V 7 bases and J 4 bases, with 22 bases left between them. There are 16 residues in the CDR3.

This clonotype appeared many times. The rearrangement uses TRBV7-3 and TRBJ2-7; 8 nucleotides line up with TRBD2. CDR1 is SGHTA, CDR2 FQGTGA, per germline. The CDR3 extends over 15 amino acids. Trimming cost V 6 bases and J 0 bases; bases outside gene matches: 7. DNA for the CDR3: TGTGCCAGCAGGGTTAGCGGGGAGAGCTCCTACGAGCAGTACTTC. Protein: CASRVSGESSYEQYF.

This clonotype occurred many times. The J gene is TRBJ2-2, the V gene TRBV3-1; 11 nucleotides line up with TRBD1. Per the germline V gene, CDR1 is LGHDT and CDR2 is YNNKEL (reference sequence). J lost 4 bases, V lost 7 bases, and 2 bases had no gene match. CDR3 size: 14 residues. The CDR3 bases are TGTGCCAGCACGGACAGGGGGCTCACCGGGGAGCTGTTTTTT. Translated, it gives CASTDRGLTGELFF. Using reference TRBV3-1 and TRBJ2-2 for the parts outside the CDR3, the full variable domain is DTAVSQTPKYLVTQMGNDKSIKCEQNLGHDTMYWYKQDSKKFLKIMFSYNNKELIINETVPNRFSPKSPDKAHLNLHINSLELGDSAVYFCASTDRGLTGELFFGEGSRLTVL.

The chain uses TRBV29-1 and TRBJ2-1, with D tentatively TRBD2 (5 bases). The CDR3 loop spans 10 amino acids. V lost 7 bases and J 7 bases, leaving 8 bases between the germline ends. The germline CDR1 and CDR2 sequences are SQVTM and ANQGSEA. The chain's CDR3 is CSGRRNEQFF. CDR3 in DNA: TGCAGCGGGAGGCGTAATGAGCAGTTCTTC.

The chain has TRBV15 and TRBJ1-3; TRBD1 matches at 7 bases. V lost 0 bases to trimming and J lost 8 bases; unmatched junction nucleotides: 10. Germline CDR1 is LNHNV and CDR2 is YYDKDF (reference sequence). The CDR3 runs 16 residues. CDR3 residues: CATSREAQGIGYTIYF. The CDR3 DNA reads TGTGCCACCAGCAGAGAAGCACAGGGGATCGGCTACACCATATATTTT.

Of note for this clonotype: Germline and junction disagree at one end, which may indicate a read error. This chain connects TRBV29-1 to TRBJ1-2; maybe TRBD1 (6 bases). The germline V gene encodes CDR1 SQVTM and CDR2 ANQGSEA. The CDR3 extends over 13 amino acids. DNA of the CDR3: TGCAGCGTTGACGGGGGACACATCGATGGCCACACCTTC. Translated: CSVDGGHIDGHTF.